This T cell receptor (beta chain) derives from a study of blood T cell repertoires in COVID-19. In the source study's methods: Reference gene primer amplification in the assay estimated nucleated cell counts. The protocol was immunoSEQ multiplex PCR, while the TCRdb copy is restricted to in-frame clones and leaves out a portion. V and J calls and clone size are those listed in that table; D and trimming were worked out from the DNA. This table holds about 320,000 clones, approximately 88% found once. Recovery meant two consecutive negative NP/OP PCR tests, professional clearance, or resolved symptoms. The sample was PBMCs or T cells enriched from blood (not recorded which). The TCR originated in a man aged 25-45 years who had recovered from COVID-19.

The CDR3 nucleotides are TGCGCCAGCAGCTTGTACACTAGCGGGGTTAGCACAGATACGCAGTATTTT. It is translated as CASSLYTSGVSTDTQYF. The genes are TRBV5-1 and TRBJ2-3; 10 nucleotides line up with TRBD2. CDR3 size: 17 residues. CDR1 is SGHRS, CDR2 YFSETQ, per germline. With 1 base clipped from V and 0 bases from J, the junction kept 5 bases outside the gene matches.